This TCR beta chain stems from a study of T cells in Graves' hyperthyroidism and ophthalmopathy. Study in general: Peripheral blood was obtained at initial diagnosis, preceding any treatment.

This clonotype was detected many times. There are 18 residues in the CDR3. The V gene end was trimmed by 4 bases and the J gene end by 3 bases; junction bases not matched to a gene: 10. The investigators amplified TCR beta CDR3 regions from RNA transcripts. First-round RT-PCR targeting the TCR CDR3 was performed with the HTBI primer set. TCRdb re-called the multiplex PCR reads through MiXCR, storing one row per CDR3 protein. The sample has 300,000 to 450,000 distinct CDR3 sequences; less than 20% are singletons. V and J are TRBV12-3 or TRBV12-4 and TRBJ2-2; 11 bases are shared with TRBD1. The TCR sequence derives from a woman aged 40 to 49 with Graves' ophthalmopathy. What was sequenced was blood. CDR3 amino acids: CASSWGPDRGLYTGELFF. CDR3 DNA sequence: TGTGCCAGCAGTTGGGGACCGGACAGGGGGCTATACACCGGGGAGCTGTTTTTT.